Listed below are T cell receptor beta chains from one sample, sequenced in a study of blood T cells in healthy people across ages. TCRdb reprocessed the 5' RACE reads via MiXCR and lists one record per CDR3 protein. The sample shows around 1.5 million distinct CDR3 sequences, about 32% of them seen only once. Source material: blood. These receptors came from a woman under 40 in good health. The CDR3 runs from the conserved cysteine through the conserved F or W. A D gene is named only where the DNA matches it firmly. Rows give clone size only sometimes, using once, few, many, or a class for an expanded clone.

>TRBJ2-5|.|TRBV7-2|.
TGTGCCAGCAGCTTAGATCTCCTTCAAGAGACCCAGTACTTC
CASSLDLLQETQYF
>TRBJ2-7|.|TRBV11-2|.
TGTGCCAGCAGCTTTCTAGACACCAGGAGCTCCTACGAGCAGTACTTC
CASSFLDTRSSYEQYF
>TRBJ2-1|.|TRBV11-2|.
TGTGCCAGCAGCTTAGGGTACGGCAGGGGTAATGAGCAGTTCTTC
CASSLGYGRGNEQFF
>TRBJ2-3|.|TRBV5-1|few
TGCGCCAGCAGCCCCCAAGGGACTTCGGATACGCAGTATTTT
CASSPQGTSDTQYF
>TRBJ2-2|.|TRBV12-3/TRBV12-4|.
TGTGCCAGCAGCCCCCGCGGACTACTCCAGGGCGGGGAGCTGTTTTTT
CASSPRGLLQGGELFF
>TRBJ2-1|.|TRBV12-3/TRBV12-4|.
TGTGCCAGCAGTTTAGCAGGGAATCGCGGCAATGAGCAGTTCTTC
CASSLAGNRGNEQFF
>TRBJ2-1|.|TRBV7-2|few
TGTGCCAGCAGCTTGGGACTGGCGTCCCATGAGCAGTTCTTC
CASSLGLASHEQFF
>TRBJ2-5|.|TRBV4-1|.
TGCGCCAGCAGCCAAGATTGGCTCTTGTACCAAGAGACCCAGTACTTC
CASSQDWLLYQETQYF
>TRBJ1-1|TRBD1|TRBV3-1|.
TGTACCAGCAGCCAAGGGGGACAGGGGGCGCGAGCTTTCTTT
CTSSQGGQGARAFF
>TRBJ2-7|.|TRBV21-1|few
TGTGCCAGCAGCCCCCGTCGGTCCTTGACCTACGAGCAGTACTTC
CASSPRRSLTYEQYF
>TRBJ2-6|.|TRBV6-1|.
TGTGCCAGCAGTGTTCAGGCAGTCTCTGGGGCCAACGTCCTGACTTTC
CASSVQAVSGANVLTF
>TRBJ2-3|TRBD2|TRBV9|.
TGTGCCAGCAGCGTAGGGCTAGCGGGGGTTATCACAGATACGCAGTATTTT
CASSVGLAGVITDTQYF
>TRBJ2-5|.|TRBV30|.
TGTGCCTGGAGCAAGAATGGGGGTTCGGAGACCCAGTACTTC
CAWSKNGGSETQYF
>TRBJ2-7|.|TRBV4-1|many
TGCGCCAGCAGCCAGCGCGTCTTGAGCTCCTACGAGCAGTACTTC
CASSQRVLSSYEQYF
>TRBJ2-1|.|TRBV27|.
TGTGCCAGCAGCAGATTTGGGGCAGACAATGAGCAGTTCTTC
CASSRFGADNEQFF
>TRBJ2-7|.|TRBV20-1|few
TGCAGTGCCTGGAGTACCTACGAGCAGTACTTC
CSAWSTYEQYF
>TRBJ2-3|.|TRBV18|.
TGTGCCAGCTCACCACCGGTGGGGCACACAGATACGCAGTATTTT
CASSPPVGHTDTQYF
>TRBJ1-4|.|TRBV6-1|.
TGTGCCAGCAGTGAATTAGGGGACCCTAATGAAAAACTGTTTTTT
CASSELGDPNEKLFF
>TRBJ2-3|.|TRBV4-2|few
TGTGCCAGCAGCCACCCGGAGGGGGGCTTCACAGATACGCAGTATTTT
CASSHPEGGFTDTQYF
>TRBJ1-2|.|TRBV3-1|.
TGTGCCAGCAGCCAAGCCAGGGGTAATGGCTACACCTTC
CASSQARGNGYTF
>TRBJ1-2|.|TRBV4-2|few
TGTGCCAGCAGCCTTCTGCTGGAGCCTGCCAACTATGGCTACACCTTC
CASSLLLEPANYGYTF
>TRBJ1-6|.|TRBV20-1|few
TGCAGTGCTAGTCGAGGAGATATTAATTCACCCCTCCACTTT
CSASRGDINSPLHF
>TRBJ2-7|TRBD1|TRBV7-9|few
TGTGCCAGCAGCCACACGACAGGGAGCTCCTACGAGCAGTACTTC
CASSHTTGSSYEQYF
>TRBJ1-2|TRBD1|TRBV5-1|many
TGCGCCAGCAGCTTGGCTCCGACAGGGTCCAACTATGGCTACACCTTC
CASSLAPTGSNYGYTF
>TRBJ2-2|TRBD2|TRBV27|few
TGTGCCAGCAGCTCGGGAGGGCCAGGGTCCGGGGAGCTGTTTTTT
CASSSGGPGSGELFF
>TRBJ2-5|.|TRBV3-1|.
TGTGCCAGCAGCCACGGTCTGGACCAAGAGACCCAGTACTTC
CASSHGLDQETQYF
>TRBJ1-1|.|TRBV7-9|few
TGTGCCAGCACCCCGGACACTGGGAACACTGAAGCTTTCTTT
CASTPDTGNTEAFF
>TRBJ1-1|.|TRBV6-2/TRBV6-3|few
TGTGCCAGCAGCCGCAGCGGGGACACTGAAGCTTTCTTT
CASSRSGDTEAFF
>TRBJ1-1|.|TRBV6-2/TRBV6-3|few
TGTGCCAGCAGCTACGAAACCATCGTATACCGAGGCACTGAAGCTTTCTTT
CASSYETIVYRGTEAFF
>TRBJ1-1|.|TRBV20-1|.
TGCAGTGCTAATTACAGGGCGGCGGAAAACACTGAAGCTTTCTTT
CSANYRAAENTEAFF
>TRBJ2-2|.|TRBV7-6|.
TGTGCCAGCAGCCTGGCGGGGGCCCCTTTGGGCGGGGAGCGGTTTTTT
CASSLAGAPLGGERFF
>TRBJ2-3|.|TRBV12-3/TRBV12-4|.
TGTGCCAGCAGCCTCAGTGGAGGGGTAAGCACAGATACGCAGTATTTT
CASSLSGGVSTDTQYF
>TRBJ1-5|.|TRBV27|once
TGTGCCAGCAGGCCCGGACAGAGGGATCAGCCCCAGCATTTT
CASRPGQRDQPQHF
>TRBJ2-3|TRBD1|TRBV2|.
TGTGCCAGCCGACAGGGATCTTGGACAGATACGCAGTATTTT
CASRQGSWTDTQYF
>TRBJ2-7|.|TRBV12-3/TRBV12-4|.
TGTGCCAGCACCCCTGGGGGCAGGTCCTACGAGCAGTACTTC
CASTPGGRSYEQYF
>TRBJ1-5|.|TRBV12-3/TRBV12-4|.
TGTGCCACCCGTCCAGGTGGGCACAATCAGCCCCAGCATTTT
CATRPGGHNQPQHF
>TRBJ2-5|TRBD2|TRBV2|.
TGTGCCAGCAGTGAAAACCTAGCGGGGCAAGAGACCCAGTACTTC
CASSENLAGQETQYF
>TRBJ2-7|.|TRBV27|few
TGTGCCAGCAGTTTAGGGGCAGGGAGGACCTACGAGCAGTACTTC
CASSLGAGRTYEQYF
>TRBJ2-7|.|TRBV11-2|few
TGTGCCAGCAGCTTAACGCGGGACCAAATCTACGAGCAGTACTTC
CASSLTRDQIYEQYF
>TRBJ1-2|TRBD1|TRBV7-2|few
TGTGCCAGCAGCTTAGGGGGACAGGGACGCTACACCTTC
CASSLGGQGRYTF
>TRBJ2-3|TRBD2|TRBV29-1|many
TGCAGCGTTGGGCTAGCGGGGTTCACAGATACGCAGTATTTT
CSVGLAGFTDTQYF
>TRBJ2-5|.|TRBV5-1|few
TGCGCCAGCAGCTTGGAGGGTACAGGCCACAGAGAGACCCAGTACTTC
CASSLEGTGHRETQYF
>TRBJ2-7|.|TRBV10-3|few
TGTGCCATCAGTGAGTCCCCAGTGGACGGACAGATCAATTACGAGCAGTACTTC
CAISESPVDGQINYEQYF
>TRBJ2-7|.|TRBV20-1|.
TGCAGTGCTCATTCGACTGACTACGAGCAGTACTTC
CSAHSTDYEQYF
>TRBJ2-7|TRBD2|TRBV12-3/TRBV12-4|many
TGTGCCACCAGCGGGAGCAGCTCCTACGAGCAGTACTTC
CATSGSSSYEQYF
>TRBJ2-5|.|TRBV2|few
TGTGCCAGCAATGACCGGGACCTCATGGACGAGACCCAGTACTTC
CASNDRDLMDETQYF
>TRBJ2-1|.|TRBV7-2|few
TGTGCCAGCAGCCAAGCTAGCGCTAGTTCCTACAATGAGCAGTTCTTC
CASSQASASSYNEQFF
>TRBJ2-3|.|TRBV5-5|few
TGTGCCAGCGCTCAGGGGATTAGCACAGATGCGCAGTATTTT
CASAQGISTDAQYF
>TRBJ2-1|.|TRBV7-9|few
TGTGCCAGCAGCTTAGGGCGGCCCGTAGGGGTCCTATACAATGAGCAGTTCTTC
CASSLGRPVGVLYNEQFF
>TRBJ2-3|.|TRBV5-1|.
TGCGCCAGCAGCCCCAACCCGGCAGATACGCAGTATTTT
CASSPNPADTQYF
>TRBJ2-5|TRBD2|TRBV4-1|few
TGCGCCAGCAGCCATACTAGCGGTTACCAAGAGACCCAGTACTTC
CASSHTSGYQETQYF
>TRBJ2-3|.|TRBV6-6|.
TGTGCCAGCAGCCACCTCTTAGATACGCAGTATTTT
CASSHLLDTQYF
>TRBJ1-2|.|TRBV2|.
TGTGCCAGCAGACCTAACAGGGATGGGTATGGCTACACCTTC
CASRPNRDGYGYTF
>TRBJ1-5|.|TRBV25-1|.
TGTGCCAGCAGGGACGGGGGGTTGTCTCAGCCCCAGCATTTT
CASRDGGLSQPQHF
>TRBJ2-3|TRBD2|TRBV6-4|many
TGTGCCAGCAGTGACTCAGCGGGAGCAGATACGCAGTATTTT
CASSDSAGADTQYF